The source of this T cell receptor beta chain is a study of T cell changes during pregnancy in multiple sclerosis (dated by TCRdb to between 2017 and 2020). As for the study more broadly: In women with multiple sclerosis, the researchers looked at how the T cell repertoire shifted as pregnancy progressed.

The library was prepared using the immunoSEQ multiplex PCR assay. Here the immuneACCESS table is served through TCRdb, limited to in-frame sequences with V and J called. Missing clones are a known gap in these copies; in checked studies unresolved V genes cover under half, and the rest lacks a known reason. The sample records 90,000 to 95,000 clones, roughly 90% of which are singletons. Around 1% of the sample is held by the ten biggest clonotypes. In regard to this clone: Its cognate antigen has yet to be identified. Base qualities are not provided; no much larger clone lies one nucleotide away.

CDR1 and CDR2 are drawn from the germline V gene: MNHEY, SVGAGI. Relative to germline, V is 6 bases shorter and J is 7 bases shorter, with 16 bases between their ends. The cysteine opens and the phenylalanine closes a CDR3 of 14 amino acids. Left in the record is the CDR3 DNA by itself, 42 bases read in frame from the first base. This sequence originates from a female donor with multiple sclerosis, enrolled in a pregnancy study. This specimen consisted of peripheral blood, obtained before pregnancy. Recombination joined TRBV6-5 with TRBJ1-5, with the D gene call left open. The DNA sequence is TGTGCCAGCAGCCGACTAGACGGAGGGCAGCCCCAGCATTTT. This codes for CASSRLDGGQPQHF.